The 23 T cell receptor beta chains below were found in one sample sequenced in a study of CD8+CD57+ T cells in acquired aplastic anemia. Researchers used genomic DNA as the template to profile TCR beta VDJ and CDR3. One entry per CDR3 protein, called by TCRdb with MiXCR from the reads. The sample records roughly 420,000 distinct CDR3 sequences, roughly 68% being singletons. Sequencing used sorted CD4+, CD8+, or CD8+CD57+ T cells (not recorded which) from PBMCs. Source of these receptors: a human donor in good health, serving as a control.

Of note for this clonotype: At one end the junction does not follow the germline gene, possibly because of a read error. The chain employs TRBV7-9 and TRBJ2-7, with 7 bases that match TRBD1. Germline V CDR1 and CDR2: SEHNR, FQNEAQ (reference sequence). This CDR3 has 14 residues. For the CDR3, the DNA is TGTGCCAGCAGCGTGACAGGGCCCGGGGAGCAGTTTTTTTTC. The encoded protein is CASSVTGPGEQFFF.

The V gene is TRBV5-1, the J gene TRBJ2-3; D is ambiguous. The CDR3 has 14 residues. Germline values: CDR1 SGHRS, CDR2 YFSETQ. Trimming removed 2 bases from V and 8 bases from J, with 15 bases in between. The CDR3 region is CASSLGVTTATQYF. In DNA form, the CDR3 reads TGCGCCAGCAGCTTAGGCGTTACCACCGCTACGCAGTATTTT.

This clonotype was observed at least ten times. The chain joins TRBV6-5 to TRBJ1-2; D possibly corresponds to TRBD1 (6 bases). The length of the CDR3 is 13 residues. With 9 bases removed from V and 7 bases from J, the gap between germline ends came to 18 bases. CDR1 and CDR2 from the germline V gene are MNHEY and SVGAGI. The CDR3 reads CASRRGGGGGYTF. The CDR3 DNA sequence: TGTGCCAGTCGGCGGGGTGGGGGCGGTGGCTACACCTTC.

The gene calls are TRBV5-1 and TRBJ2-1, with TRBD2 as a possible D gene (5 bases). Germline lookup yields CDR1 SGHRS and CDR2 YFSETQ. This CDR3 contains 16 residues. Trimming cost V 0 bases and J 3 bases, with 13 bases left between them. The CDR3 DNA follows: TGCGCCAGCAGCTTGGGAGGGTGGGATCACTACAATGAGCAGTTCTTC. Translation: CASSLGGWDHYNEQFF.

This clonotype occurred once. The CDR3 does not end in the conserved phenylalanine or tryptophan, so this is likely a read error. No DNA is shown, since the ends of the CDR3 on it are uncertain; the CDR3 is the one TCRdb lists. This chain connects TRBV7-2 to TRBJ1-1. Including both end residues, the CDR3 is 13 amino acids long. Germline V gives CDR1 SGHTA, CDR2 FQGNSA. This CDR3 reads CASSLGGSGGAFG.

A remark on this clonotype: One end of the junction does not line up with germline, which may come from a read error. The J gene is TRBJ1-5, the V gene TRBV5-1; 10 bases fit TRBD1. Germline-derived CDR1 and CDR2 are SGHRS and YFSETQ. This CDR3 is built from 15 residues. The DNA of the CDR3 is TGCGCCAGCAGCTTTGGACAGGGGGGCAATAAGCCTCAGCATTTT. It is translated as CASSFGQGGNKPQHF. The full variable domain, its missing parts supplied by reference TRBV5-1 and TRBJ1-5, is KAGVTQTPRYLIKTRGQQVTLSCSPISGHRSVSWYQQTPGQGLQFLFEYFSETQRNKGNFPGRFSGRQFSNSRSEMNVSTLELGDSALYLCASSFGQGGNKPQHFGDGTRLSIL.

This chain joins TRBV15 and TRBJ1-6; 7 positions match TRBD1. CDR1 LNHNV and CDR2 YYDKDF come from the germline V gene (reference sequence). V lost 0 bases to trimming and J lost 6 bases; unmatched junction nucleotides: 11. CDR3 size: 18 residues. The CDR3 sequence: CATSRELLTGMSNSPLHF. The CDR3 nucleotides read TGTGCCACCAGCAGAGAACTTTTGACAGGGATGAGTAATTCACCCCTCCACTTT.

The sample holds a few counts of this clonotype. The rearrangement uses TRBV25-1 and TRBJ2-7; perhaps TRBD1 as D (5 bases). V gave up 7 bases and J gave up 4 bases, with 14 bases separating them. This CDR3 region has 13 residues. Germline CDR1 MGHDK, CDR2 SYGVNS. The CDR3 loop is CASIPATDYEQYF. CDR3 coding DNA: TGTGCCAGCATTCCGGCGACAGATTACGAGCAGTACTTC.

A note on this clonotype: Compared with germline, one end of the junction differs, possibly owing to a read error. The chain links TRBV2 to TRBJ1-5; D not resolved. Germline CDR1 and CDR2: SNHLY and FYNNEI. CDR3 length: 12 residues. In nucleotides, the CDR3 is TGTGCCAGCAGCTTGCCCCATCAGCACCAGCATTTT. Residues: CASSLPHQHQHF.

The chain carries TRBV20-1 and TRBJ1-2; 8 bases agree with TRBD1. Trimming removed 6 bases from V and 1 base from J; junction bases left unmatched: 13. This CDR3 is built from 16 residues. Germline CDR1 DFQATT, CDR2 SNEGSKA (reference sequence). The CDR3 loop is CSASRGRGQNNYGYTF. In DNA form, the CDR3 reads TGCAGTGCCAGCAGGGGGCGGGGACAGAATAACTATGGCTACACCTTC.

In its sample, this clonotype was seen a few times. V and J are TRBV19 and TRBJ2-7, with TRBD1 identical over 9 bases. CDR3 length: 14 amino acids. The germline CDR1 and CDR2 sequences are LNHDA and SQIVND (reference sequence). The trim removed 3 bases at V and 1 base at J, leaving 1 base unmatched. CDR3 amino acids: CASSIDRGSYEQYF. DNA for the CDR3: TGTGCCAGTAGTATCGACAGGGGGTCCTACGAGCAGTACTTC.

CDR3 sequence (DNA): TGCAGTGCTACCGGGATGACCCAGTACTTC. Translated: CSATGMTQYF. The chain joins TRBV20-1 to TRBJ2-5, with D perhaps TRBD2 (5 bases). Per the germline V gene, CDR1 is DFQATT and CDR2 is SNEGSKA (reference sequence). V lost 4 bases to trimming and J lost 7 bases, with 7 bases between them. This CDR3 contains 10 residues.

The V and J genes are TRBV5-4 and TRBJ2-7; D gene unclear. The germline V gene has CDR1 SGHNT and CDR2 YYREEE (reference sequence). There are 12 residues in the CDR3. V lost 3 bases to trimming and J lost 7 bases, with 11 bases between them. CDR3 DNA: TGTGCCAGCAGCTGGGCCAATCGGGAGCAGTACTTC. This sequence encodes CASSWANREQYF.

This clonotype has at least ten counts. The chain has TRBV5-1 and TRBJ2-1; 14 nucleotides match TRBD2. Per germline, CDR1 SGHRS and CDR2 YFSETQ. The CDR3 length is 17 residues. With 4 bases clipped from V and 9 bases from J, the junction kept 12 bases outside the gene matches. The CDR3 here is CASSLQTGTSGGGEQFF. The DNA for the CDR3 is TGCGCCAGCAGCCTCCAAACCGGGACTAGCGGGGGCGGTGAGCAGTTCTTC.

This clonotype was observed a single time. The V call is TRBV20-1, the J call TRBJ2-5, with D possibly being TRBD2 (5 bases). Germline V gene sequence: CDR1 DFQATT, CDR2 SNEGSKA (reference sequence). V was trimmed by 3 bases and J by 12 bases, leaving 17 bases between them. There are 12 residues in the CDR3. This chain's CDR3 is CSASSIRTGKYF. DNA of the CDR3: TGCAGTGCTAGCTCCATCAGGACCGGGAAGTACTTC.

This clonotype showed up just a few times. Just one base apart from a much larger clone, this may be a read error. This chain connects TRBV7-3 to TRBJ1-2; D remains unclear. The CDR3 spans 18 residues. The V gene lost 3 bases and the J gene lost 4 bases, with 24 bases spanning the gap. Germline CDR1 is SGHTA and CDR2 is FQGTGA. CDR3 DNA sequence: TGTGCCAGCAGCTTGGTATCGTTATCCGACTCCCCCCTCTATGGCTACACCTTC. Translation gives CASSLVSLSDSPLYGYTF.

The chain couples TRBV20-1 to TRBJ2-7, with 9 bases identical to TRBD2. CDR3 length equals 15 residues. In germline, CDR1 is DFQATT, CDR2 SNEGSKA (reference sequence). V shed 1 base, J shed 2 bases, and the junction held 6 bases outside the gene matches. The CDR3 bases are TGCAGTGCTAGAGCGCTTGCGGGGGGGACCTACGAGCAGTACTTC. As protein: CSARALAGGTYEQYF.

The chain joins TRBV20-1 to TRBJ1-5; D remains unclear. CDR1 and CDR2 (germline): DFQATT, SNEGSKA (reference sequence). The CDR3 spans 15 residues. Trimming removed 5 bases from V and 5 bases from J, with 19 bases in between. The CDR3 coding sequence is TGCAGTGCTGTGGAGGCCTCTGGAGAGCATCAGCCCCAGCATTTT. It is translated as CSAVEASGEHQPQHF.

This clonotype was counted ten times or more. This rearrangement joins TRBV6-5 to TRBJ1-2, with TRBD1 matching over 7 bases. With 6 bases clipped from V and 3 bases from J, the junction kept 7 bases outside the gene matches. Germline V gene lookup returns CDR1 MNHEY and CDR2 SVGAGI. This CDR3 comprises 14 residues. The CDR3 DNA reads TGTGCCAGCAGAGCTACCGGGACAGACTATGGCTACACCTTC. Amino acids: CASRATGTDYGYTF.

This chain links TRBV19 with TRBJ1-5; maybe TRBD1 (5 bases). The germline CDR1 and CDR2 sequences are LNHDA and SQIVND (reference sequence). V gave up 8 bases and J gave up 6 bases, with 14 bases separating them. CDR3 length: 13 residues. The CDR3 DNA follows: TGTGCCAGTGGTAGGACATCTATTCAGCCCCAGCATTTT. It translates to CASGRTSIQPQHF.

Concerning this clonotype: Germline is not matched at one junction end, which may reflect a read error. The chain joins TRBV20-1 to TRBJ1-6, with TRBD1 identical over 7 bases. This CDR3 is built from 15 residues. In germline, CDR1 is DFQATT, CDR2 SNEGSKA (reference sequence). The CDR3 here is CSAQQGEGYDSPLHF. Here the CDR3 DNA reads TGCAGTGCTCAGCAGGGGGAAGGCTATGATTCACCCCTCCACTTT.

This clonotype showed up many times. This chain connects TRBV20-1 to TRBJ1-2, with D perhaps matching TRBD1 (5 bases). The ends were cut back, 3 bases at V and 2 bases at J, with 7 bases in the middle. Germline CDR1 DFQATT, CDR2 SNEGSKA (reference sequence). There are 12 residues in the CDR3. In DNA form, the CDR3 reads TGCAGTGCTAGGCGGGGGAACTATGGCTACACCTTC. Amino acids: CSARRGNYGYTF.

Notes on this clonotype: The junction differs from germline at one of its ends, possibly a read error. The chain is built from TRBV9 and TRBJ1-3; possible D gene TRBD1, 6 bases. This CDR3 is 16 amino acids long. Germline CDR1 SGDLS, CDR2 YYNGEE. This CDR3 is CASTAGGSGAGNTIYF. CDR3 sequence (DNA): TGTGCCAGTACCGCTGGGGGTTCGGGGGCTGGGAACACCATATATTTT.